A single T cell receptor beta chain is shown here with its context. Its specificity is not known. This sample is drawn from a study of OX40 agonist ivuxolimab in advanced cancers. General study results and limits: The study observed clonal expansion of CD4+ and CD8+ blood T cells by week 6 at 0.1 to 3.0 mg/kg.

Per the germline V gene, CDR1 is MNHNY and CDR2 is SVGAGI (reference sequence). V dropped 5 bases and J dropped 4; count of bases not matched to a gene: 7. The CDR3 is 14 residues long. Repertoires were generated with immunoSEQ multiplex PCR, while TCRdb's copy carries only in-frame clones and drops some. The table lists around 66,000 clones, 80% to 85% of them singletons. The specimen comprised CD4+ or CD8+ T cells sorted from blood, sampled in a trial of the OX40 agonist ivuxolimab. The receptor's source is an adult with an advanced solid tumor such as melanoma, head and neck, liver or kidney cancer. The chain has TRBV6-6 and TRBJ2-7; 8 bases map to TRBD2. The CDR3 nucleotides are TGTGCCAGCAGTCGGGGGGGGATGATATACGAGCAGTACTTC. It yields the protein CASSRGGMIYEQYF.